These 30 T cell receptor beta chains were all obtained from the same sample, sequenced in a study of blood T cell repertoires in COVID-19. Repertoires were generated with immunoSEQ multiplex PCR, while TCRdb's copy carries only in-frame clones and drops some. Seen here are around 56,000 clones, 60% to 80% observed once, and the top ten hold 2.5% to 3.5%. The sequencing input was peripheral blood. Receptors were obtained from a man aged 60 to 69 with acute or convalescent COVID-19.

The table lists this clone with a few counts. The chain is built from TRBV9 and TRBJ2-7, with D tentatively TRBD1 (5 bases). Germline V gene lookup returns CDR1 SGDLS and CDR2 YYNGEE. Between the trimmed V and J ends, which lost 4 bases and 6 bases, there was a span of 17 bases. The CDR3 contains 14 residues. For the CDR3, the DNA is TGTGCCAGCAGCCCAGACAGCCCCCGGAGCGAGCAGTACTTC. Encoded protein: CASSPDSPRSEQYF.

This chain connects TRBV11-2 to TRBJ2-5; D gene ambiguous. This CDR3 is built from 11 residues. CDR1 is SGHAT and CDR2 is FQNNGV in the germline V gene. Trimming left V 1 base short and J 10 bases short, with 7 bases between. CDR3 sequence: CASSLGSDQYF. The CDR3 DNA reads as TGTGCCAGCAGCTTAGGGAGTGACCAGTACTTC.

The sample holds one count of this clone. The CDR3 reads CAIGTEKETQYF. The CDR3 coding sequence is TGTGCCATCGGGACAGAAAAAGAGACCCAGTACTTC. This chain links TRBV2 with TRBJ2-5, with 7 bases that match TRBD1. J lost 3 bases, V lost 10 bases, and 5 bases had no gene match. This CDR3 spans 12 amino acids. Germline CDR1 reads SNHLY; CDR2 reads FYNNEI.

This rearrangement joins TRBV4-1 to TRBJ2-7, with D tentatively TRBD2 (5 bases). This CDR3 region has 16 residues. Per germline, CDR1 MGHRA and CDR2 YSYEKL. Trimming shortened V by 0 bases and J by 4 bases, and 16 bases separated the two germline ends. This CDR3 reads CASSQEAGLQTYEQYF. The CDR3 DNA is TGCGCCAGCAGCCAAGAGGCGGGCTTACAAACATACGAGCAGTACTTC.

The V call is TRBV7-2, the J call TRBJ2-5, with no clear D. V lost 4 bases and J 4 bases, leaving 10 bases between the germline ends. The CDR3 totals 13 residues. The germline V gene has CDR1 SGHTA and CDR2 FQGNSA. The CDR3 sequence: CASSYNLGETQYF. CDR3 sequence (DNA): TGTGCCAGCAGCTATAACCTCGGAGAGACCCAGTACTTC.

This chain uses TRBV25-1 with TRBJ2-3, with 7 bases matching TRBD1. The CDR3 is made up of 13 amino acids. The germline CDR1 and CDR2 sequences are MGHDK and SYGVNS. Trimming cost V 6 bases and J 5 bases; bases outside gene matches: 5. CDR3: CASRTGWGDTQYF. The CDR3 DNA follows: TGTGCCAGCAGGACAGGGTGGGGAGATACGCAGTATTTT.

The gene calls are TRBV19 and TRBJ1-2; the match to TRBD1 covers 7 bases. CDR1 LNHDA and CDR2 SQIVND come from the germline V gene (reference sequence). The CDR3 extends over 13 amino acids. Germline trimming cut 6 bases from V and 3 bases from J; bases unmatched to any gene: 4. The CDR3 region is CASSPGTDYGYTF. CDR3 nucleotides: TGTGCCAGTAGCCCCGGGACAGACTATGGCTACACCTTC.

The chain couples TRBV11-2 to TRBJ1-6, with D possibly TRBD1 on 5 matching bases. Trimming pared 4 bases from V and 8 bases from J, leaving 15 bases between. The CDR3 totals 15 residues. Germline V CDR1 and CDR2: SGHAT, FQNNGV. This chain's CDR3 is CASSSDGGSYSPLHF. CDR3 nucleotides: TGTGCCAGCAGCTCGGACGGGGGTTCGTATTCACCCCTCCACTTT. Complete variable domain (other parts from reference TRBV11-2 and TRBJ1-6): EAGVAQSPRYKIIEKRQSVAFWCNPISGHATLYWYQQILGQGPKLLIQFQNNGVVDDSQLPKDRFSAERLKGVDSTLKIQPAKLEDSAVYLCASSSDGGSYSPLHFGNGTRLTVT.

This chain joins TRBV18 and TRBJ2-1, with a tentative D call TRBD2 (6 bases). Germline values: CDR1 KGHSH, CDR2 LQKENI. The CDR3 loop spans 17 amino acids. The V end lost 5 bases, the J end lost 0 bases, and 17 bases lay between the germline ends. The CDR3 reads CASSGRGRGSSYNEQFF. The CDR3 DNA is TGTGCCAGCTCAGGCCGGGGCCGGGGGAGCTCCTACAATGAGCAGTTCTTC.

The chain uses TRBV12-3 or TRBV12-4 and TRBJ2-2; weak D call: TRBD1 (5 bases). Trimming removed 6 bases from V and 6 bases from J, with 8 bases in between. The CDR3 consists of 12 residues. The CDR3: CASRKGSGELFF. The DNA of the CDR3 is TGTGCCAGCAGGAAGGGGTCCGGGGAGCTGTTTTTT.

This sequence joins TRBV2 and TRBJ1-6, with 7 bases aligning to TRBD1. Germline CDR1 is SNHLY and CDR2 is FYNNEI. V trimming: 2 bases; J trimming: 8 bases; junction bases outside the gene matches: 3. The CDR3 contains 14 residues. CDR3 residues: CASSEQGGDSPLHF. In DNA, the CDR3 is TGTGCCAGCAGTGAACAGGGGGGTGATTCACCCCTCCACTTT.

The chain is built from TRBV11-2 and TRBJ1-1, with D maybe TRBD1 (5 bases). This CDR3 has 13 residues. Germline lookup yields CDR1 SGHAT and CDR2 FQNNGV. V was cut by 5 bases and J by 11 bases, with 18 bases left in between. CDR3 region: CASSGGTGGVAFF. The CDR3 DNA sequence: TGTGCCAGCAGCGGCGGGACTGGCGGGGTGGCTTTCTTT.

This chain joins TRBV28 and TRBJ2-2; TRBD2 matches at 15 bases. The germline V gene has CDR1 MDHEN and CDR2 SYDVKM. Trimming took 5 bases from V and 7 from J; bases not matched to a gene: 11. This CDR3 region has 18 residues. The CDR3 DNA reads as TGTGCCAGCAGTGCCCCCATGGGGACTAGCGGGGGGATCGGGGAGCTGTTTTTT. Amino acids: CASSAPMGTSGGIGELFF.

In this sample, this clone turned up a few times. The gene calls are TRBV10-2 and TRBJ1-6; D gene ambiguous. Germline lookup yields CDR1 WSHSY and CDR2 SAAADI. The CDR3 runs to 15 residues. Trimming took off 4 bases at V and 5 bases at J, with 12 bases between the two ends. CDR3 sequence: CASSASGADNSPLHF. CDR3 sequence (DNA): TGCGCCAGCAGTGCATCGGGAGCGGATAATTCACCCCTCCACTTT.

The chain is built from TRBV5-4 and TRBJ2-2; 10 nucleotides agree with TRBD1. CDR1 and CDR2 from the germline V gene are SGHNT and YYREEE (reference sequence). The CDR3 contains 16 residues. The V segment lost 6 bases and the J segment 9 bases; nucleotides outside the gene matches: 14. The DNA for the CDR3 is TGTGCCAGCACCAGTGATCCGGGACAGGGGCTGCGGGAGCTGTTTTTT. Translating it yields CASTSDPGQGLRELFF.

This clone has a single count. This chain joins TRBV24-1 and TRBJ1-1, with D uncertain. CDR3 length: 12 residues. V was trimmed by 7 bases and J by 7 bases, leaving 12 bases between them. The germline V gene has CDR1 KGHDR and CDR2 SFDVKD. CDR3 residues: CATSLGMGEAFF. The CDR3 nucleotides are TGTGCCACCAGCCTAGGAATGGGTGAAGCTTTCTTT.

This clone occurred once. The CDR3 here is CASSLYPDKNEKLFF. CDR3 nucleotide sequence: TGTGCCAGCAGCTTGTACCCGGACAAGAATGAAAAACTGTTTTTT. The J gene is TRBJ1-4, the V gene TRBV5-5; the D gene is possibly TRBD1 (5 bases). V lost 1 base to trimming and J lost 5 bases, with 12 bases between them. The CDR3 length is 15 residues. Germline CDR1 is SGHKS and CDR2 is YYEKEE (reference sequence). The variable domain in full, with the rest retrieved from reference TRBV5-5 and TRBJ1-4, is DAGVTQSPTHLIKTRGQQVTLRCSPISGHKSVSWYQQVLGQGPQFIFQYYEKEERGRGNFPDRFSARQFPNYSSELNVNALLLGDSALYLCASSLYPDKNEKLFFGSGTQLSVL.

This clone was counted once. The CDR3 here is CASSARLGQGYEQYF. CDR3 in DNA: TGTGCCAGCAGCGCCCGGTTAGGACAGGGCTACGAGCAGTACTTC. The chain links TRBV9 to TRBJ2-7, with TRBD1 identical over 8 bases. The CDR3 runs 15 residues. Germline CDR1 and CDR2: SGDLS and YYNGEE. With V trimmed by 3 bases and J by 3 bases, 8 bases remained unmatched.

The chain uses TRBV6-5 and TRBJ1-5, with a possible D match to TRBD1 (5 bases). The CDR3 sequence is 14 residues long. Trimming removed 6 bases from V and 6 bases from J, with 15 bases in between. Germline CDR1 and CDR2: MNHEY and SVGAGI. CDR3 bases: TGTGCCAGCAGAGACCCAGGGTGGGCTCAGCCCCAGCATTTT. Amino acid sequence: CASRDPGWAQPQHF.

Ten or more counts support this clone. V gene TRBV7-3 combines with J gene TRBJ1-1, with TRBD1 as a possible D gene (6 bases). The V gene lost 1 base and the J gene lost 7 bases, with 10 bases spanning the gap. This CDR3 has 13 amino acids. The germline V gene encodes CDR1 SGHTA and CDR2 FQGTGA. CDR3 residues: CASSLKDRLEAFF. The CDR3 bases are TGTGCCAGCAGCTTAAAAGACAGGCTTGAAGCTTTCTTT.

This clone was observed a few times. J is TRBJ1-4 and V is TRBV2; 7 bases are shared with TRBD1. The trim removed 4 bases at V and 7 bases at J, leaving 3 bases unmatched. Germline CDR1 is SNHLY and CDR2 is FYNNEI. CDR3 length equals 13 residues. DNA for the CDR3: TGTGCCAGCAGTGGACAGGGAGCTGAAAAACTGTTTTTT. Translating it yields CASSGQGAEKLFF.

This rearrangement joins TRBV5-6 to TRBJ1-2; a possible D gene is TRBD1 (5 bases). Deletions cut 5 bases from V and 7 bases from J, with 9 bases between. The CDR3 length is 11 residues. Germline CDR1 reads SGHDT; CDR2 reads YYEEEE. As DNA, the CDR3 is TGTGCCAGCAGTTATGACAGTGGCTACACCTTC. Encoded protein: CASSYDSGYTF.

This clone was detected only a few times. The V call is TRBV7-3, the J call TRBJ2-3, with TRBD2 identical over 7 bases. This CDR3 is 16 amino acids long. V was pared by 1 base and J by 6 bases, with 10 bases of the junction left unmatched. Germline V gene data show CDR1 as SGHTA and CDR2 as FQGTGA. The CDR3 DNA is TGTGCCAGCAGCTTAAACGGGGGGTTTAATCGGGATACGCAGTATTTT. It specifies CASSLNGGFNRDTQYF.

This clone was detected a few times. The chain couples TRBV7-9 to TRBJ1-1, with D possibly being TRBD1 (5 bases). Germline CDR1 is SEHNR and CDR2 is FQNEAQ (reference sequence). Trimming cost V 1 base and J 6 bases, with 9 bases left between them. The CDR3 loop spans 13 amino acids. The CDR3: CASSLGGGAEAFF. The DNA of the CDR3 is TGTGCCAGCAGCTTAGGGGGCGGGGCTGAAGCTTTCTTT.

This rearrangement joins TRBV10-3 to TRBJ1-1; weak D call: TRBD1 (5 bases). The CDR3 length is 13 residues. CDR1 ENHRY and CDR2 SYGVKD come from the germline V gene. Deletions cut 0 bases from V and 10 bases from J, with 12 bases between. The CDR3 nucleotides are TGTGCCATCAGTGAGTCGACGGGGGTTGGAGCTTTCTTT. Amino acids: CAISESTGVGAFF.

The CDR3 here is CASSPGGGGINEQFF. For the CDR3, the DNA is TGTGCCAGCAGCCCCGGAGGGGGGGGGATTAATGAGCAGTTCTTC. This chain uses TRBV11-3 with TRBJ2-1, with D maybe TRBD2 (7 bases). Looked up from germline, CDR1 is SGHNT and CDR2 is YENEEA. The V and J ends lost 5 bases and 7 bases respectively, with 18 bases between them. The CDR3 length is 15 residues.

The chain uses TRBV9 and TRBJ2-5; possibly TRBD1 for D (5 bases). The CDR3 is made up of 14 amino acids. Germline V gene data show CDR1 as SGDLS and CDR2 as YYNGEE. Trimming shortened V by 0 bases and J by 4 bases, and 10 bases separated the two germline ends. The CDR3 DNA reads as TGTGCCAGCAGCGTAGGACAGAGAGGAGAGACCCAGTACTTC. It codes for CASSVGQRGETQYF. Filled out from reference TRBV9 and TRBJ2-5, the complete variable domain reads DSGVTQTPKHLITATGQRVTLRCSPRSGDLSVYWYQQSLDQGLQFLIQYYNGEERAKGNILERFSAQQFPDLHSELNLSSLELGDSALYFCASSVGQRGETQYFGPGTRLLVL.

The V call is TRBV5-6, the J call TRBJ1-1; the D gene is possibly TRBD1 (6 bases). The CDR3 has 16 amino acids. V was pared by 5 bases and J by 1 base, with 18 bases between. The germline V gene has CDR1 SGHDT and CDR2 YYEEEE. The CDR3 coding sequence is TGTGCCAGCAGAGTTTTCTCCGGGACACAGAACACTGAAGCTTTCTTT. Translation gives CASRVFSGTQNTEAFF.

The chain recombines TRBV20-1 with TRBJ1-1; the D gene is possibly TRBD1 (5 bases). The V gene's germline CDR1 is DFQATT and CDR2 SNEGSKA (reference sequence). The length of the CDR3 is 11 residues. Trimming left V 3 bases short and J 7 bases short, with 9 bases between. CDR3 sequence: CSARNGGEAFF. The DNA for the CDR3 is TGCAGTGCTAGGAACGGGGGTGAAGCTTTCTTT.

This chain joins TRBV11-2 and TRBJ1-2; D call uncertain. Germline loops: CDR1 SGHAT, CDR2 FQNNGV. This CDR3 has 13 amino acids. V was clipped by 3 bases and J by 6 bases, with 11 bases between them. CDR3 DNA sequence: TGTGCCAGCAGCTTCCGTAATAGAAATGGCTACACCTTC. Protein sequence: CASSFRNRNGYTF.